These 18 T cell receptor beta chains came from one sample sequenced in a study of a mutant IDH1 vaccine in newly diagnosed glioma. Profiling relied on immunoSEQ multiplex PCR, and the TCRdb table lists in-frame clones only, not all of them. The sample lists under 40,000 clones; roughly 80% were seen once. No antigen has been identified for these receptors. Time point denoted: week 35, safety follow-up. Vaccination used 300 ug of mutant IDH1 20-mer peptide per dose, with topical imiquimod. This specimen consisted of PBMCs, obtained from a glioma patient whose treatment included an IDH1 peptide vaccine. Receptors originate from a man aged 25 to 45 with glioma.

The chain joins TRBV7-9 to TRBJ1-1; D unclear. Trimming pared 1 base from V and 1 base from J, leaving 4 bases between. The CDR3 consists of 13 residues. Germline V CDR1 and CDR2: SEHNR, FQNEAQ (reference sequence). The CDR3 sequence is CASSLGQNTEAFF. DNA for the CDR3: TGTGCCAGCAGCTTAGGGCAGAACACTGAAGCTTTCTTT.

The chain carries TRBV19 and TRBJ2-3, with D possibly being TRBD2 (5 bases). Germline assignment: CDR1 LNHDA and CDR2 SQIVND (reference sequence). There are 14 residues in the CDR3. With 5 bases removed from V and 5 bases from J, the gap between germline ends came to 14 bases. The CDR3 nucleotides are TGTGCCAGTAGTGTCCGGACTGGACTAGATACGCAGTATTTT. Protein: CASSVRTGLDTQYF.

The chain joins TRBV5-1 to TRBJ2-7; 8 bases align to TRBD1. This CDR3 spans 14 amino acids. V shed 4 bases and J 7 bases; nucleotides not matched to a gene: 10. Germline lookup yields CDR1 SGHRS and CDR2 YFSETQ. CDR3 nucleotide sequence: TGCGCCAGCAGCCCGGGACAGGCGGGGAGGGAGCAGTACTTC. Amino acid sequence: CASSPGQAGREQYF.

V usage is TRBV2 and J usage is TRBJ2-5, with 7 bases lining up with TRBD2. Germline loops: CDR1 SNHLY, CDR2 FYNNEI. The CDR3 loop spans 15 amino acids. V lost 2 bases and J lost 5; bases outside the gene matches: 8. CDR3 DNA: TGTGCCAGCAGTGAAAGCCCTAGCGGCGGGGAGACCCAGTACTTC. This translates into CASSESPSGGETQYF.

The genes are TRBV5-4 and TRBJ1-1; no definite D call. Germline V gene sequence: CDR1 SGHNT, CDR2 YYREEE (reference sequence). The CDR3 has 13 residues. Trimming removed 3 bases from V and 4 bases from J, with 10 bases in between. The CDR3 coding sequence is TGTGCCAGCAGCTGGGGATTAGGCACTGAAGCTTTCTTT. It translates to CASSWGLGTEAFF.

This chain joins TRBV10-3 and TRBJ1-2; D is ambiguous. The germline V and J ends were trimmed by 3 bases and 6 bases, with 17 bases remaining between them. This CDR3 has 15 residues. Per germline, CDR1 ENHRY and CDR2 SYGVKD. CDR3: CAISESATSSNGYTF. The DNA for the CDR3 is TGTGCCATCAGTGAATCGGCGACAAGTTCTAATGGCTACACCTTC.

The J gene is TRBJ2-1, the V gene TRBV2; 11 bases map to TRBD1. V trimming: 8 bases; J trimming: 10 bases; junction bases outside the gene matches: 13. In germline, CDR1 is SNHLY, CDR2 FYNNEI. The CDR3 loop spans 15 amino acids. CDR3 loop: CASAAMGQGVVEQFF. CDR3 nucleotide sequence: TGTGCCAGCGCTGCTATGGGACAGGGGGTGGTAGAGCAGTTCTTC.

J is TRBJ2-3 and V is TRBV6-5; D remains unclear. The CDR3 is made up of 15 amino acids. V shed 7 bases and J shed 1 base, with 15 bases lying between them. Germline V lookup: CDR1 MNHEY, CDR2 SVGAGI. The CDR3: CASTREQEGTDTQYF. The CDR3 DNA follows: TGTGCCAGCACCCGCGAGCAGGAAGGCACAGATACGCAGTATTTT.

This clone is a singleton in its sample. The CDR3 region has the DNA TGTGCCTGGAGTTCGGCAGGGACTAACTATGGCTACACCTTC. Amino acid sequence: CAWSSAGTNYGYTF. The chain employs TRBV30 and TRBJ1-2; D is possibly TRBD1 (5 bases). The CDR3 totals 14 residues. V lost 2 bases to trimming and J lost 0 bases, with 10 bases between them. Germline lookup yields CDR1 GTSNPN and CDR2 SVGIG (reference sequence).

V is TRBV27 and J is TRBJ2-2; the match to TRBD2 covers 7 bases. The CDR3 loop spans 16 amino acids. Germline assignment: CDR1 MNHEY and CDR2 SMNVEV (reference sequence). V shed 3 bases, J shed 5 bases, and the junction held 9 bases outside the gene matches. The CDR3 DNA reads TGTGCCAGCAGTTTTCGCGCGGGGGTAATTACCGGGGAGCTGTTTTTT. Protein product: CASSFRAGVITGELFF.

V is TRBV14 and J is TRBJ2-1; no firm D call. This CDR3 region has 14 residues. Germline loops: CDR1 SGHDN, CDR2 FVKESK. V was trimmed by 4 bases and J by 4 bases, leaving 11 bases between them. The CDR3 here is CASSLARLYNEQFF. The CDR3 coding sequence is TGTGCCAGCAGCCTCGCCAGGCTATACAATGAGCAGTTCTTC.

This chain joins TRBV19 and TRBJ2-7; D not resolved. Germline V gene lookup returns CDR1 LNHDA and CDR2 SQIVND (reference sequence). Trimming left V 6 bases short and J 2 bases short, with 5 bases between. The CDR3 extends over 11 amino acids. For the CDR3, the DNA is TGTGCCAGTAGCACAGCCTACGAGCAGTACTTC. Amino acids: CASSTAYEQYF. Combining the CDR3 with reference TRBV19 and TRBJ2-7 gives the whole variable domain DGGITQSPKYLFRKEGQNVTLSCEQNLNHDAMYWYRQDPGQGLRLIYYSQIVNDFQKGDIAEGYSVSREKKESFPLTVTSAQKNPTAFYLCASSTAYEQYFGPGTRLTVT.

This clone was observed a single time. The gene calls are TRBV4-2 and TRBJ2-2; 8 bases agree with TRBD1. The ends lost 4 bases at V and 4 bases at J; junction bases unmatched: 5. This CDR3 spans 15 amino acids. CDR1 and CDR2 (germline): LGHNA, YNFKEQ. The chain's CDR3 is CASSPRDRGTGELFF. CDR3 nucleotide sequence: TGTGCCAGCAGCCCACGAGACAGGGGCACCGGGGAGCTGTTTTTT.

The CDR3: CAISEAGTVNYGYTF. As DNA, the CDR3 is TGTGCCATCAGTGAGGCCGGGACAGTAAACTATGGCTACACCTTC. The chain couples TRBV10-3 to TRBJ1-2; 7 bases are shared with TRBD1. Germline values: CDR1 ENHRY, CDR2 SYGVKD. The ends lost 2 bases at V and 2 bases at J; junction bases unmatched: 5. This CDR3 region has 15 residues.

The rearrangement links TRBV5-1 to TRBJ2-5; 8 bases map to TRBD2. This CDR3 spans 15 amino acids. After removal of 3 bases from V and 5 bases from J, the junction contained 9 bases not matched to a gene. Germline loops: CDR1 SGHRS, CDR2 YFSETQ. The CDR3 bases are TGCGCCAGCAGCTCCGGAGGGACTAGGGCGGAGACCCAGTACTTC. It specifies CASSSGGTRAETQYF.

The gene calls are TRBV6-6 and TRBJ1-1; D is undetermined. Trimming stripped 0 bases from V and 4 bases from J, with 9 bases between. Germline CDR1 and CDR2: MNHNY and SVGAGI (reference sequence). This CDR3 spans 14 amino acids. The chain's CDR3 is CASSYSFSGTEAFF. The CDR3 DNA follows: TGTGCCAGCAGTTACTCGTTCAGCGGCACTGAAGCTTTCTTT.

V is TRBV9 and J is TRBJ2-2, with 7 positions matching TRBD2. CDR1 and CDR2 (germline): SGDLS, YYNGEE. Trimming removed 0 bases from V and 4 bases from J; junction bases left unmatched: 15. The CDR3 has 19 amino acids. CDR3 nucleotides: TGTGCCAGCAGCGTAGCTACGACTAGGCTAGCGGTAGGCACCGGGGAGCTGTTTTTT. This encodes CASSVATTRLAVGTGELFF.

V and J are TRBV19 and TRBJ1-5, with 7 bases lining up with TRBD1. The CDR3 loop spans 16 amino acids. Germline assignment: CDR1 LNHDA and CDR2 SQIVND (reference sequence). Trimming removed 5 bases from V and 0 bases from J; junction bases left unmatched: 7. In DNA, the CDR3 is TGTGCCAGTAGTCTGGACAGGTCGCTTAGCAATCAGCCCCAGCATTTT. This sequence encodes CASSLDRSLSNQPQHF.